These 23 T cell receptor beta chains share one sample of origin, sequenced in a study of early T cells in non-severe SARS-CoV-2 infection (TCRdb year 2021). The protocol used for the library was 5' RACE. Sequencing instrument: NextSeq 500. TCRdb trimmed the raw reads at Q25, called clones with MiXCR and kept productive beta chains. Every distinct CDR3 protein forms one entry, paired with its most common genes and DNA. The sample has some 29,000 distinct CDR3 sequences on record, approximately 5.4% of them singletons. In total, the top ten clones hold approximately 10% of the sample. Material: whole blood. These receptors came from an adult who was a healthcare worker with PCR-confirmed SARS-CoV-2 infection or an uninfected control (not recorded which).

This rearrangement joins TRBV10-2 to TRBJ2-7; 8 nucleotides agree with TRBD1. Germline CDR1 reads WSHSY; CDR2 reads SAAADI. After removal of 4 bases from V and 5 bases from J, the junction contained 4 bases not matched to a gene. The CDR3 contains 13 residues. The CDR3 nucleotides are TGCGCCAGCAGTGGGGACAGGACCCACGAGCAGTACTTC. It yields the protein CASSGDRTHEQYF.

This clonotype was counted at least ten times. The chain recombines TRBV7-2 with TRBJ2-1, with D perhaps matching TRBD1 (5 bases). Per the germline V gene, CDR1 is SGHTA and CDR2 is FQGNSA. The CDR3 covers 13 residues. Trimming removed 6 bases at V and 9 bases at J, with 15 bases between. CDR3 bases: TGTGCCAGCAGAAATACAGGTTACGGTGAGCAGTTCTTC. It yields the protein CASRNTGYGEQFF. The entire variable domain, with the rest obtained from reference TRBV7-2 and TRBJ2-1, is as follows: GAGVSQSPSNKVTEKGKDVELRCDPISGHTALYWYRQSLGQGLEFLIYFQGNSAPDKSGLPSDRFSAERTGGSVSTLTIQRTQQEDSAVYLCASRNTGYGEQFFGPGTRLTVL.

This clonotype was counted between two and nine times. The CDR3 is CASSYSWIPPQETQYF. CDR3 DNA: TGTGCCAGCAGTTACAGTTGGATTCCCCCCCAAGAGACCCAGTACTTC. The chain joins TRBV6-2 or TRBV6-3 to TRBJ2-5; D ambiguous. Trimming took 2 bases from V and 1 from J, leaving 14 bases between them. Germline lookup yields CDR1 MNHEY and CDR2 SVGEGT. This CDR3 is built from 16 residues.

This clonotype has ten or more counts. The chain joins TRBV29-1 to TRBJ2-5, with D perhaps TRBD1 or TRBD2 (5 bases each). Looked up from germline, CDR1 is SQVTM and CDR2 is ANQGSEA. CDR3 length equals 13 residues. V gave up 7 bases and J gave up 4 bases, with 16 bases separating them. Here the CDR3 reads CSGGGRQGETQYF. As DNA, the CDR3 is TGCAGCGGTGGGGGACGGCAGGGAGAGACCCAGTACTTC.

Worth noting for this clonotype: A single base separates this from a much larger clone, so it may be a read error. This chain links TRBV24-1 with TRBJ2-1; 7 bases match TRBD1. Near its end, the DNA agrees better with TRBJ2-7, so the J call may be wrong. CDR3 length: 13 amino acids. Germline CDR1 KGHDR, CDR2 SFDVKD. The CDR3: CATSRDRNNEQYF. DNA for the CDR3: TGTGCCACCAGCCGGGACAGAAACAATGAGCAGTACTTC.

This CDR3 reads CASSDARKGAYSNQPQHF. The CDR3 DNA reads as TGTGCCAGCAGTGACGCCCGTAAGGGCGCCTATAGCAATCAGCCCCAGCATTTT. The chain combines TRBV28 with TRBJ1-5; D is undetermined. The V gene's germline CDR1 is MDHEN and CDR2 SYDVKM. V gave up 5 bases and J gave up 0 bases, with 20 bases separating them. This CDR3 comprises 18 residues.

The V call is TRBV5-1, the J call TRBJ1-3; D ambiguous. The CDR3 length is 15 residues. CDR1 SGHRS and CDR2 YFSETQ come from the germline V gene. Trimming removed 0 bases from V and 3 bases from J, with 10 bases in between. The CDR3 sequence is CASSLGRSSGNTIYF. The CDR3 nucleotides are TGCGCCAGCAGCTTGGGCAGGTCGAGTGGAAACACCATATATTTT.

This clonotype was seen repeatedly, ten times or more. V and J are TRBV10-1 and TRBJ2-7; D remains unclear. The germline V gene encodes CDR1 WNHNN and CDR2 SYGVQD (reference sequence). V was pared by 5 bases and J by 2 bases, with 13 bases between. CDR3 length: 14 amino acids. CDR3 DNA sequence: TGCGCCAGCAGTAATAGGGTACCACCCTACGAGCAGTACTTC. Its translation is CASSNRVPPYEQYF.

This clonotype was observed many times. The rearrangement uses TRBV19 and TRBJ2-4; 7 bases map to TRBD2. Per germline, CDR1 LNHDA and CDR2 SQIVND (reference sequence). V lost 9 bases to trimming and J lost 5 bases; unmatched junction nucleotides: 7. CDR3 length: 13 residues. The CDR3 DNA is TGTGCCAGCCAAGCCCGGGGGGAAAACATTCAGTACTTC. Translated: CASQARGENIQYF.

The chain links TRBV10-2 to TRBJ1-1; D is undetermined. V lost 2 bases to trimming and J lost 0 bases, with 7 bases between them. The germline gives CDR1 WSHSY, CDR2 SAAADI. CDR3 length: 14 amino acids. The CDR3 DNA reads TGCGCCAGCAGTGAGGTACAGATGAACACTGAAGCTTTCTTT. It codes for CASSEVQMNTEAFF.

This clonotype was observed at least ten times. The rearrangement uses TRBV7-2 and TRBJ2-3; possible D gene TRBD2, 5 bases. The CDR3 has 16 residues. Trimming cost V 1 base and J 4 bases, with 15 bases left between them. From germline, CDR1 is SGHTA and CDR2 FQGNSA. CDR3 protein: CASSLVRAQKPDTQYF. For the CDR3, the DNA is TGTGCCAGCAGCTTAGTGCGGGCCCAGAAACCAGATACGCAGTATTTT.

The chain uses TRBV29-1 and TRBJ1-1; weak D call: TRBD1 (5 bases). CDR1 is SQVTM and CDR2 is ANQGSEA in the germline V gene. The germline V and J ends were trimmed by 6 bases and 2 bases, with 13 bases remaining between them. The CDR3 is made up of 13 amino acids. The CDR3 DNA sequence: TGCAGCGTAACCCCGGGGGGAAACACTGAAGCTTTCTTT. This gives the protein CSVTPGGNTEAFF.

Remarks on this clonotype: This could be a read error, since a much larger clone is one nucleotide away. This rearrangement joins TRBV12-3 or TRBV12-4 to TRBJ2-5; 7 positions agree with TRBD1. This CDR3 has 13 residues. Trimming cost V 6 bases and J 1 base; bases outside gene matches: 2. The CDR3 sequence: CASRGQIQETQYF. CDR3 DNA: TGTGCCAGCAGGGGACAGATCCAAGAGACCCAGTACTTC.

This clonotype was counted ten times or more. This chain uses TRBV29-1 with TRBJ1-4; possibly TRBD1 for D (5 bases). The CDR3 extends over 14 amino acids. Trimming stripped 6 bases from V and 8 bases from J, with 19 bases between. Germline V gives CDR1 SQVTM, CDR2 ANQGSEA. The CDR3 reads CSVVLGTLGEKLFF. The CDR3 DNA reads as TGCAGCGTCGTATTAGGGACTCTGGGGGAAAAACTGTTTTTT.

There are a few counts of this clonotype. This chain uses TRBV29-1 with TRBJ2-2; D not resolved. Germline V CDR1 and CDR2: SQVTM, ANQGSEA. V lost 6 bases, J lost 1 base, and 15 bases lay in between. This CDR3 spans 15 amino acids. The CDR3 DNA reads TGCAGCGTGAGGACGGTGAAGAAGAACACCGGGGAGCTGTTTTTT. It translates to CSVRTVKKNTGELFF.

At least ten counts were recorded for this clonotype. J is TRBJ1-4 and V is TRBV7-7; D remains ambiguous. V lost 5 bases and J lost 7, with 14 bases in between. The CDR3 has 14 amino acids. Looked up from germline, CDR1 is SSHAT and CDR2 is FNYEAQ (reference sequence). CDR3 protein: CASSKGGYPEKLFF. The CDR3 coding sequence is TGTGCCAGCAGCAAGGGAGGCTATCCTGAAAAACTGTTTTTT.

The gene calls are TRBV7-6 and TRBJ2-5; D not resolved. The germline V gene has CDR1 SGHVS and CDR2 FNYEAQ. Trimming cost V 2 bases and J 2 bases, with 12 bases left between them. The CDR3 contains 15 residues. CDR3 bases: TGTGCCAGCAGCTTATTGGGGTCCACTCAAGAGACCCAGTACTTC. This sequence encodes CASSLLGSTQETQYF.

As DNA, the CDR3 is TGCGCCAGCAGTGAGTCCCATCCTCCCCGCGATGAGCAGTTCTTC. The encoded protein is CASSESHPPRDEQFF. The chain combines TRBV10-1 with TRBJ2-1, with D unclear. The germline CDR1 and CDR2 sequences are WNHNN and SYGVQD (reference sequence). Trimming pared 0 bases from V and 8 bases from J, leaving 14 bases between. This CDR3 contains 15 residues.

This clonotype was seen at least ten times. The V and J genes are TRBV7-2 and TRBJ2-7; D gene uncertain. The CDR3 covers 13 residues. Looked up from germline, CDR1 is SGHTA and CDR2 is FQGNSA. V lost 0 bases, J lost 4 bases, and 7 bases lay in between. CDR3 loop: CASSLATEYEQYF. DNA of the CDR3: TGTGCCAGCAGCTTAGCCACAGAGTACGAGCAGTACTTC.

In its sample, this clonotype was seen many times. The rearrangement joins TRBV4-2 to TRBJ1-1; D might be TRBD1 (5 bases). The germline CDR1 and CDR2 sequences are LGHNA and YNFKEQ. V lost 1 base and J 8 bases, leaving 14 bases between the germline ends. The CDR3 totals 14 residues. The CDR3 DNA is TGTGCCAGCAGCCAAGTCCAGGGACCACCCGAAGCTTTCTTT. Amino acids: CASSQVQGPPEAFF.

The table lists this clonotype with many counts. This rearrangement joins TRBV2 to TRBJ2-6; D might be TRBD2 (6 bases). Trimming shortened V by 7 bases and J by 4 bases, and 20 bases separated the two germline ends. The CDR3 is made up of 17 amino acids. Germline loops: CDR1 SNHLY, CDR2 FYNNEI. CDR3 nucleotides: TGTGCCAGCACCCCTGGAGGGAATCTAGGGGGGGCCAACGTCCTGACTTTC. This translates into CASTPGGNLGGANVLTF.

This clonotype occurred many times. This sequence joins TRBV18 and TRBJ1-1, with 8 bases matching TRBD1. The CDR3 consists of 15 residues. Germline V gives CDR1 KGHSH, CDR2 LQKENI. Trimming at V came to 5 bases and at J to 0 bases, leaving 5 bases not matched to a gene. The CDR3 loop reads CASSVQTGVNTEAFF. The CDR3 coding sequence is TGTGCCAGCTCAGTACAGACAGGGGTGAACACTGAAGCTTTCTTT.

This clonotype was seen at least ten times. The chain uses TRBV7-8 and TRBJ2-2; 9 bases map to TRBD2. The germline V gene encodes CDR1 SGHVS and CDR2 FQNEAQ. The V segment lost 4 bases and the J segment 1 base; nucleotides outside the gene matches: 4. The CDR3 consists of 16 residues. CDR3 sequence (DNA): TGTGCCAGCAGCTGGGTAGCGGGAGAGAACACCGGGGAGCTGTTTTTT. Protein: CASSWVAGENTGELFF.